The 5 T cell receptor beta chains in this list originate from one sample, sequenced in a study of CD8 T cells in Susac syndrome. Roughly 0.45 to 1 ug RNA was reverse transcribed with random hexamers. MiXCR was run by TCRdb on the immunoSEQ multiplex PCR reads, yielding one entry per CDR3 protein. Altogether 150,000 or so distinct CDR3 sequences are present, 94% being singletons, with the ten largest covering 0.2% to 0.25%. The sample consisted of CD8+ T cells from PBMCs. These receptors all come from a human donor with multiple sclerosis.

The V and J genes are TRBV2 and TRBJ1-1; 8 positions agree with TRBD1. This CDR3 has 14 residues. CDR1 is SNHLY, CDR2 FYNNEI, per germline. The V gene end was trimmed by 4 bases and the J gene end by 5 bases; junction bases not matched to a gene: 6. The chain's CDR3 is CASSATGGKTEAFF. CDR3 coding DNA: TGTGCCAGCAGTGCAACAGGGGGGAAGACTGAAGCTTTCTTT.

The chain couples TRBV9 to TRBJ2-5; TRBD1 matches at 7 bases. CDR1 is SGDLS, CDR2 YYNGEE, per germline. The CDR3 totals 16 residues. V was clipped by 3 bases and J by 9 bases; unmatched bases: 17. CDR3 residues: CASSAHEGQTVGAQYF. The CDR3 region has the DNA TGTGCCAGCAGCGCGCATGAGGGACAGACCGTGGGGGCCCAGTACTTC.

This chain links TRBV29-1 with TRBJ2-7; perhaps D is TRBD1 or TRBD2 (5 bases each). Germline assignment: CDR1 SQVTM and CDR2 ANQGSEA. The CDR3 runs to 13 residues. V was pared by 5 bases and J by 3 bases, with 14 bases between. DNA for the CDR3: TGCAGCGTTTCCGGGGTCAGGGTCTACGAGCAGTACTTC. Translating it yields CSVSGVRVYEQYF.

V usage is TRBV7-2 and J usage is TRBJ1-2; no firm D call. CDR3 size: 14 residues. V was trimmed by 0 bases and J by 7 bases, leaving 12 bases between them. The germline V gene has CDR1 SGHTA and CDR2 FQGNSA. CDR3: CASSLAGEATGYTF. For the CDR3, the DNA is TGTGCCAGCAGCTTAGCCGGGGAGGCAACTGGCTACACCTTC. Filled out from reference TRBV7-2 and TRBJ1-2, the complete variable domain reads GAGVSQSPSNKVTEKGKDVELRCDPISGHTALYWYRQSLGQGLEFLIYFQGNSAPDKSGLPSDRFSAERTGGSVSTLTIQRTQQEDSAVYLCASSLAGEATGYTFGSGTRLTVV.

This clonotype has only a few counts. V usage is TRBV5-6 and J usage is TRBJ2-7; either TRBD1 or TRBD2 may supply D (5 bases each). This CDR3 has 13 residues. V shed 3 bases and J shed 9 bases, with 16 bases lying between them. The V gene's germline CDR1 is SGHDT and CDR2 YYEEEE. CDR3: CASSSGTVGRQYF. The CDR3 nucleotides read TGTGCCAGCAGCTCTGGGACCGTTGGAAGGCAGTACTTC.